This is a list of T cell receptor beta chains from one sample in a study of shared clonotypes between healthy human individuals. This table comes from immunoSEQ multiplex PCR, and its TCRdb copy is limited to in-frame clones, with some not included. The data show approximately 2,200,000 clones, about 92% seen once. Sequencing was done on a sample of naive CD8+ T cells from PBMCs. The receptors come from a young man in good health. Some clones in this sample may be carry-over from other donors' samples. Both conserved end residues are part of each CDR3. D genes are given only for firm matches. Expanded clones are given a class, and other clones once, few, many or no size at all.

clone size	J gene	D gene	CDR3 length	V gene	CDR3 DNA	CDR3 protein
NA	TRBJ2-1	TRBD2	15	TRBV27	TGTGCCAGCAGTCCCTCCGGGACTAGCTACAATGAGCAGTTCTTC	CASSPSGTSYNEQFF
NA	TRBJ2-6	TRBD2	20	TRBV7-3	TGTGCCAGCAGCTTAATGGGACTAGCGGGAGGTGCCTCTGGGGCCAACGTCCTGACTTTC	CASSLMGLAGGASGANVLTF
NA	TRBJ2-7	NA	15	TRBV9	TGTGCCAGCAGCGTAGTAGGGGCTGCGACGGGGGAGCAGTACTTC	CASSVVGAATGEQYF
NA	TRBJ2-1	TRBD2	13	TRBV7-3	TGTGCCAGCAGCCCCAGCGGGGACAATGAGCAGTTCTTC	CASSPSGDNEQFF
NA	TRBJ1-1	NA	15	TRBV19	TGTGCCAGTAGTATAGCGGATGAACCGAACACTGAAGCTTTCTTT	CASSIADEPNTEAFF
NA	TRBJ2-7	TRBD2	15	TRBV19	TGTGCCAGTAGCGCCGGGACTAGCGGGACCTACGAGCAGTACTTC	CASSAGTSGTYEQYF
NA	TRBJ2-7	TRBD2	14	TRBV7-3	TGTGCCAGCAGCCGAGGGACTAGCGGGCACGAGCAGTACTTC	CASSRGTSGHEQYF
once	TRBJ1-3	NA	17	TRBV15	TGTGCCACCAGCAGAGTTATAAGGGGTTTTTCTGGAAACACCATATATTTT	CATSRVIRGFSGNTIYF
NA	TRBJ2-7	NA	13	TRBV5-6	TGTGCCAGCAGCTTTTCGGGGCTTAACGAGCAGTACTTC	CASSFSGLNEQYF
NA	TRBJ2-3	TRBD2	16	TRBV29-1	TGCAGCGTTGATGGGGTAGCGGGAGAAGGTACAGATACGCAGTATTTT	CSVDGVAGEGTDTQYF
NA	TRBJ1-4	NA	14	TRBV4-1	TGCGCCAGCAGCCCGGACAGTTATAATGAAAAACTGTTTTTT	CASSPDSYNEKLFF
NA	TRBJ2-2	TRBD1	16	TRBV2	TGTGCCAGCGGGTTGGGCAGGGGGCCCTACACCGGGGAGCTGTTTTTT	CASGLGRGPYTGELFF
NA	TRBJ2-7	TRBD2	16	TRBV7-6	TGTGCCAGCAGCCCTAGACTAGCGGGAGAATCCCACGAGCAGTACTTC	CASSPRLAGESHEQYF
NA	TRBJ2-6	NA	14	TRBV9	TGTGCCAGCAGCTTAGCGGATGGGGCCAACGTCCTGACTTTC	CASSLADGANVLTF
NA	TRBJ1-3	TRBD1	14	TRBV10-3	TGTGCCATCAGGGACGGGACAGGGGTAAACACCATATATTTT	CAIRDGTGVNTIYF
NA	TRBJ2-7	NA	12	TRBV5-6	TGTGCCAGCAGCTCAACACCGGGGTTACAGTACTTC	CASSSTPGLQYF
few	TRBJ1-5	NA	15	TRBV7-8	TGTGCCAGCGCCATCTCGGGGAGGGGTAATCAGCCCCAGCATTTT	CASAISGRGNQPQHF
NA	TRBJ2-4	NA	17	TRBV21-1	TGTGCCAGCAGCAAACACCGACAGCCTATAGCCAAAAACATTCAGTACTTC	CASSKHRQPIAKNIQYF
NA	TRBJ2-1	NA	16	TRBV27	TGTGCCAGCAGTTTAGTTTTGTCCAGGGTGGGGAATGAGCAGTTCTTC	CASSLVLSRVGNEQFF
NA	TRBJ2-6	NA	15	TRBV5-6	TGTGCCAGCAGCTTTGGGTTGTCTGGGGCCAACGTCCTGACTTTC	CASSFGLSGANVLTF
NA	TRBJ2-7	NA	15	TRBV11-2	TGTGCCAGCAGCTTGGAGACACCGAGCTCCTACGAGCAGTACTTC	CASSLETPSSYEQYF
few	TRBJ1-2	TRBD1	13	TRBV19	TGTGCCAGTAGCTCTACCGGGACAGGGGACTACACCTTC	CASSSTGTGDYTF
NA	TRBJ1-3	NA	14	TRBV27	TGTGCCAGCAGTTTGGCAGGGGCTGGAAACACCATATATTTT	CASSLAGAGNTIYF
NA	TRBJ2-1	NA	15	TRBV27	TGTGCCAGCAGGCCGGGACCCCGGGCCCACAATGAGCAGTTCTTC	CASRPGPRAHNEQFF
NA	TRBJ2-7	NA	14	TRBV7-9	TGTGCCAGCAGCCCGGGACACAGGACCTACGAGCAGTACTTC	CASSPGHRTYEQYF
once	TRBJ2-1	NA	14	TRBV5-4	TGTGCCAGCAGCTCACCCGATTCCTACAATGAGCAGTTCTTC	CASSSPDSYNEQFF
NA	TRBJ2-3	NA	16	TRBV28	TGTGCCAGCAGTCGCGCCGGGACCTGGTACACAGATACGCAGTATTTT	CASSRAGTWYTDTQYF
NA	TRBJ2-7	NA	16	TRBV18	TGTGCCAGCTCACCTCGGGAAGGGGCTGGGGTCTACGAGCAGTACTTC	CASSPREGAGVYEQYF
NA	TRBJ2-7	TRBD1	16	TRBV2	TGTGCCAGCAGCCCCGGCCCGGGACAGGGGGACTACGAGCAGTACTTC	CASSPGPGQGDYEQYF
NA	TRBJ2-1	NA	12	TRBV21-1	TGTGCCAGCGGCCACCGAATTTCTGAGCAGTTCTTC	CASGHRISEQFF
NA	TRBJ1-1	NA	12	TRBV7-9	TGTGCCAGCAGTTATCAGGGCGCTGAAGCTTTCTTT	CASSYQGAEAFF
once	TRBJ1-4	TRBD1	15	TRBV28	TGTGCCAGCAGTTCCCCCCTACAGGGGGGTGAAAAACTGTTTTTT	CASSSPLQGGEKLFF
NA	TRBJ2-7	NA	12	TRBV13	TGTGCCAGCAGCTCCCAGGGGAACGAGCAGTACTTC	CASSSQGNEQYF
NA	TRBJ2-7	NA	14	TRBV6-1	TGTGCCAGCAGTGAAATAGGACAGTCCTACGAGCAGTACTTC	CASSEIGQSYEQYF
NA	TRBJ1-1	NA	14	TRBV9	TGTGCCAGCAGCGCCACAGGGAGGAACACTGAAGCTTTCTTT	CASSATGRNTEAFF
few	TRBJ1-1	NA	16	TRBV27	TGTGCCAGCAGTACCCTGAGGGAAGGGGTGAACACTGAAGCTTTCTTT	CASSTLREGVNTEAFF
NA	TRBJ1-4	TRBD1	16	TRBV18	TGTGCCAGCTCACCAGGGACAGGGGTGTCTCTGGAAAAACTGTTTTTT	CASSPGTGVSLEKLFF
NA	TRBJ2-1	TRBD2	21	TRBV10-3	TGTGCCATCAGTGATAATTCTTACCTAAAGGAGGCCGGGACTAGGATCAATGAGCAGTTCTTC	CAISDNSYLKEAGTRINEQFF
NA	TRBJ1-2	NA	15	TRBV7-9	TGTGCCAGCAGCTCCGTACCGGAGGTCATGGAAGGCTACACCTTC	CASSSVPEVMEGYTF
NA	TRBJ2-1	NA	14	TRBV11-1	TGTGCCAGCAGCTTATTACGAGGGTTGGATGAGCAGTTCTTC	CASSLLRGLDEQFF
NA	TRBJ1-1	NA	14	TRBV13	TGTGCCAGCAGCTCCCCCTCGGAGAACACTGAAGCTTTCTTT	CASSSPSENTEAFF
NA	TRBJ1-1	TRBD1	15	TRBV27	TGTGCCAGCAGTTCGGGGACAGGGACCATCCCTGAAGCTTTCTTT	CASSSGTGTIPEAFF
NA	TRBJ2-1	TRBD1	15	TRBV7-3	TGTGCCAGCAGCACAGACAGGGGGCTAGGCAATGAGCAGTTCTTC	CASSTDRGLGNEQFF
NA	TRBJ1-1	NA	11	TRBV11-2	TGTGCCAGCAGCCCGGTCAGTGAAGCTTTCTTT	CASSPVSEAFF
NA	TRBJ2-7	NA	15	TRBV2	TGTGCCAGCAGGGAACCATACCTCGCGTCCTACGAGCAGTACTTC	CASREPYLASYEQYF
NA	TRBJ2-7	NA	13	TRBV6-6	TGTGCCAGCAGTTACGAGGGTACAGGCGAGCAGTACTTC	CASSYEGTGEQYF